This T cell receptor beta chain came from a study of blood T cells in healthy people across ages. The authors ran a second PCR of roughly 6 to 12 cycles using a sample-barcoded 5' primer and a J-beta primer mix. TCRdb re-analysed the 5' RACE reads in MiXCR, keeping a single row per CDR3 protein. The sample has 700,000 or so distinct CDR3 sequences, roughly two fifths seen once. Germline CDR1 and CDR2: SGDLS and YYNGEE. The CDR3 is made up of 15 amino acids. The V gene end was trimmed by 4 bases and the J gene end by 1 base; junction bases not matched to a gene: 5. What was sequenced was blood. This TCR was sampled from an older man in good health. J is TRBJ1-1 and V is TRBV9, with 9 bases fitting TRBD1. Written as DNA, the CDR3 is TGTGCCAGCAGCCCAGTGGGACAGGGGAACACTGAAGCTTTCTTT. It encodes CASSPVGQGNTEAFF.